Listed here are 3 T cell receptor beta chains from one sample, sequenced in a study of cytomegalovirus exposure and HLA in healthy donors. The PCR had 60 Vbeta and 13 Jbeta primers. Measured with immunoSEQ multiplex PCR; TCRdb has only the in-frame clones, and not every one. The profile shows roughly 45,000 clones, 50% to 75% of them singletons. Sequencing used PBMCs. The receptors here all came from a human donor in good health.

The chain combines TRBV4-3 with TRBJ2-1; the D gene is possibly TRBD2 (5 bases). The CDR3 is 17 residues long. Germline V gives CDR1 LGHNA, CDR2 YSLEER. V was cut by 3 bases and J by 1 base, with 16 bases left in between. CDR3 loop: CASSQGFAGASYNEQFF. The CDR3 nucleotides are TGCGCCAGCAGCCAGGGTTTCGCGGGTGCGTCCTACAATGAGCAGTTCTTC.

The CDR3 protein is CASSQLRDTEAFF. DNA for the CDR3: TGCGCCAGCAGCCAGTTGAGGGACACTGAAGCTTTCTTT. The V and J genes are TRBV4-1 and TRBJ1-1, with D uncertain. The CDR3 has 13 residues. Trimming took 3 bases from V and 3 from J, leaving 8 bases between them. Germline CDR1 is MGHRA and CDR2 is YSYEKL.

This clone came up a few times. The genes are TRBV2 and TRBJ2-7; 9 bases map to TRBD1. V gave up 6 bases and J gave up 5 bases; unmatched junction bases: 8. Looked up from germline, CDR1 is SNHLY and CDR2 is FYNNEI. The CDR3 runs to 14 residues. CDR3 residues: CASRARTGEDEQYF. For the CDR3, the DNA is TGTGCCAGCAGGGCCAGGACAGGGGAGGACGAGCAGTACTTC.